These 22 T cell receptor beta chains share one sample of origin, sequenced in a study of CD8 T cells in ankylosing spondylitis. Via MiXCR, TCRdb re-called the 5' RACE reads, giving one row per CDR3 protein. The table lists about 250,000 distinct CDR3 sequences, roughly 10% of them singletons. Sequencing input: blood, either unsorted or a sorted T cell fraction (not recorded which). The receptors here all came from a male donor with ankylosing spondylitis or in good health (not recorded which).

In its sample, this clonotype was seen many times. CDR3 sequence reads: CATTGTSATSAGELFF. The CDR3 DNA follows: TGTGCCACCACCGGGACTAGCGCCACCTCCGCCGGGGAGCTGTTTTTT. The chain carries TRBV10-3 and TRBJ2-2; TRBD2 agrees at 10 bases. Trimming removed 10 bases from V and 6 bases from J; junction bases left unmatched: 14. This CDR3 is 16 amino acids long. From germline, CDR1 is ENHRY and CDR2 SYGVKD.

This clonotype was detected ten times or more. The chain links TRBV20-1 to TRBJ2-2, with D perhaps TRBD1 (5 bases). The CDR3 loop spans 14 amino acids. Trimming removed 1 base at V and 1 base at J, with 7 bases between. Per germline, CDR1 DFQATT and CDR2 SNEGSKA (reference sequence). In DNA, the CDR3 is TGCAGTGCTAGAGGGGGCGAGAACACCGGGGAGCTGTTTTTT. It encodes CSARGGENTGELFF.

This clonotype has ten or more counts. The chain is built from TRBV4-1 and TRBJ1-2, with TRBD1 matching over 8 bases. The germline CDR1 and CDR2 sequences are MGHRA and YSYEKL. V shed 1 base, J shed 8 bases, and the junction held 15 bases outside the gene matches. The CDR3 has 17 residues. The CDR3 region is CASSQAIAGGFMKGYTF. CDR3 nucleotide sequence: TGCGCCAGCAGCCAAGCTATAGCAGGGGGCTTTATGAAAGGCTACACCTTC.

This clonotype was counted at least ten times. CDR3 amino acids: CASSLSGAGGSYEQYF. CDR3 sequence (DNA): TGTGCCAGCAGTTTATCGGGGGCAGGGGGCTCCTACGAGCAGTACTTC. The chain carries TRBV12-3 or TRBV12-4 and TRBJ2-7; TRBD1 is a possible D gene (7 bases). The CDR3 consists of 16 residues. The V end was cut by 2 bases, the J end by 0 bases, with 14 bases between.

This clonotype was recorded at least ten times. The V call is TRBV15, the J call TRBJ1-5; D might be TRBD1 (6 bases). Trimming cost V 3 bases and J 4 bases, with 13 bases left between them. This CDR3 is 15 amino acids long. Germline-derived CDR1 and CDR2 are LNHNV and YYDKDF (reference sequence). In DNA, the CDR3 is TGTGCCACCAGCAGGGTCGGGACATATAATCAGCCCCAGCATTTT. This sequence encodes CATSRVGTYNQPQHF.

The sample holds many counts of this clonotype. This chain links TRBV10-2 with TRBJ2-2; D is ambiguous. The germline V and J ends were trimmed by 8 bases and 7 bases, with 14 bases remaining between them. The germline V gene encodes CDR1 WSHSY and CDR2 SAAADI. The CDR3 is made up of 13 amino acids. CDR3 sequence (DNA): TGCGCCAGCCGACCCGGTTTCAACGGGGAGCTGTTTTTT. Encoded protein: CASRPGFNGELFF.

The genes are TRBV6-1 and TRBJ2-5; 7 bases align to TRBD2. The V gene's germline CDR1 is MNHNS and CDR2 SASEGT. J was trimmed by 4 bases and V by 4 bases; bases with no gene match: 6. The CDR3 has 14 amino acids. The CDR3 DNA sequence: TGTGCCAGCAGTGCCGGGACTACATCAGAGACCCAGTACTTC. Translated, it gives CASSAGTTSETQYF.

A note on this clonotype: One end of the junction does not line up with germline, which may come from a read error. This sequence joins TRBV11-2 and TRBJ1-1; perhaps TRBD1 as D (6 bases). This CDR3 is 12 amino acids long. Germline assignment: CDR1 SGHAT and CDR2 FQNNGV. CDR3 loop: CASSLGATGAFF. CDR3 nucleotides: TGTGCCAGCAGCTTGGGGGCAACTGGAGCTTTCTTT. Filled out from reference TRBV11-2 and TRBJ1-1, the complete variable domain reads EAGVAQSPRYKIIEKRQSVAFWCNPISGHATLYWYQQILGQGPKLLIQFQNNGVVDDSQLPKDRFSAERLKGVDSTLKIQPAKLEDSAVYLCASSLGATGAFFGQGTRLTVV.

This clonotype was picked up many times. This chain joins TRBV7-6 and TRBJ1-1; D unresolved. V was trimmed by 4 bases and J by 5 bases, leaving 11 bases between them. From germline, CDR1 is SGHVS and CDR2 FNYEAQ. This CDR3 has 13 residues. In DNA form, the CDR3 reads TGTGCCAGCAGCTCCATAGGAGGGACTGAAGCTTTCTTT. This gives the protein CASSSIGGTEAFF.

In its sample, this clonotype was seen many times. V and J are TRBV12-3 or TRBV12-4 and TRBJ1-1; TRBD1 agrees at 12 bases. This CDR3 has 14 amino acids. Trimming cost V 6 bases and J 11 bases; bases outside gene matches: 10. CDR3 DNA: TGTGCCAGCAGACAACCGGGACAGGGGGCGCGGGCTTTCTTT. The encoded protein is CASRQPGQGARAFF.

The table lists this clonotype with many counts. V and J are TRBV20-1 and TRBJ2-1, with D tentatively TRBD2 (6 bases). The CDR3 is 11 amino acids. The germline V gene encodes CDR1 DFQATT and CDR2 SNEGSKA (reference sequence). Trimming stripped 3 bases from V and 12 bases from J, with 12 bases between. CDR3 amino acids: CSASSRGGQFF. The CDR3 coding sequence is TGCAGTGCTAGCAGTCGGGGAGGGCAGTTCTTC.

V and J are TRBV2 and TRBJ2-7; 8 bases map to TRBD2. The V gene's germline CDR1 is SNHLY and CDR2 FYNNEI. The CDR3 loop spans 14 amino acids. V gave up 4 bases and J gave up 2 bases; unmatched junction bases: 4. This chain's CDR3 is CASSGSAGAYEQYF. CDR3 coding DNA: TGTGCCAGCAGTGGTTCAGCGGGAGCCTACGAGCAGTACTTC.

The chain employs TRBV5-1 and TRBJ1-1; D gene uncertain. The V gene's germline CDR1 is SGHRS and CDR2 YFSETQ. The CDR3 is made up of 14 amino acids. V was shortened by 0 bases and J by 4 bases, with 10 bases between the two germline ends. CDR3 DNA sequence: TGCGCCAGCAGCTTGGAAGGGCCGGGCACTGAAGCTTTCTTT. Translation gives CASSLEGPGTEAFF.

This clonotype turned up a few times. The CDR3 spells CASSPRRMNTEAFF. CDR3 nucleotide sequence: TGTGCCAGCAGTCCTAGACGGATGAACACTGAAGCTTTCTTT. The rearrangement joins TRBV28 to TRBJ1-1; D is undetermined. CDR1 MDHEN and CDR2 SYDVKM come from the germline V gene. The germline V and J ends were trimmed by 5 bases and 0 bases, with 10 bases remaining between them. The CDR3 is 14 amino acids. Based on the CDR3 plus reference TRBV28 and TRBJ1-1, the full variable domain is DVKVTQSSRYLVKRTGEKVFLECVQDMDHENMFWYRQDPGLGLRLIYFSYDVKMKEKGDIPEGYSVSREKKERFSLILESASTNQTSMYLCASSPRRMNTEAFFGQGTRLTVV.

This clonotype was counted only a few times. The rearrangement uses TRBV27 and TRBJ2-7, with a weak D call TRBD2 (5 bases). The CDR3 spans 13 residues. Germline assignment: CDR1 MNHEY and CDR2 SMNVEV (reference sequence). V shed 4 bases and J shed 5 bases, with 12 bases lying between them. This CDR3 reads CASSSGVGDEQYF. The CDR3 DNA reads TGTGCCAGCAGTTCCGGGGTCGGCGACGAGCAGTACTTC.

This clonotype was counted at least ten times. The gene calls are TRBV20-1 and TRBJ2-7; weak D call: TRBD2 (6 bases). Germline CDR1 and CDR2: DFQATT and SNEGSKA (reference sequence). The CDR3 is 15 residues long. Trimming pared 0 bases from V and 4 bases from J, leaving 16 bases between. The CDR3 protein is CSARDIGGGGYEQYF. CDR3 bases: TGCAGTGCTAGAGATATTGGGGGTGGAGGGTACGAGCAGTACTTC.

This clonotype has a count of ten or more. This chain links TRBV20-1 with TRBJ1-1; D unclear. Trimming removed 5 bases from V and 4 bases from J, with 17 bases in between. There are 14 residues in the CDR3. CDR1 and CDR2 from the germline V gene are DFQATT and SNEGSKA (reference sequence). The CDR3 loop reads CSAALSAAGTEAFF. CDR3 coding DNA: TGCAGTGCTGCCCTCTCGGCAGCGGGCACTGAAGCTTTCTTT.

This clonotype was seen ten or more times. The chain couples TRBV12-3 or TRBV12-4 to TRBJ1-6; 11 positions match TRBD1. V was pared by 4 bases and J by 7 bases, with 3 bases of the junction left unmatched. This CDR3 has 15 amino acids. CDR3 nucleotide sequence: TGTGCCAGCAGTTCCCGGACAGGGGGCAATTCACCCCTCCACTTT. This gives the protein CASSSRTGGNSPLHF.

This clonotype was recorded at least ten times. This rearrangement joins TRBV29-1 to TRBJ2-3, with TRBD2 identical over 12 bases. CDR1 is SQVTM and CDR2 is ANQGSEA in the germline V gene. The CDR3 runs to 13 residues. Unmatched junction bases numbered 5, after V lost 3 bases and J lost 10 bases. The CDR3 region has the DNA TGCAGCGTTGATCCACTAGCGGGGGGTTCGCAGTATTTT. Translation: CSVDPLAGGSQYF.

To note about this clonotype: A much larger clone differs by one base, so this may be a read error. V is TRBV11-2 and J is TRBJ1-5, with D unclear. Germline V gene lookup returns CDR1 SGHAT and CDR2 FQNNGV. The CDR3 loop spans 15 amino acids. The CDR3 coding sequence is TGTGCCAGCAGTTTAGGAAGTCCTAGCAATAAGCCCCAGCATTTT. It translates to CASSLGSPSNKPQHF.

The gene calls are TRBV20-1 and TRBJ2-3, with 11 bases aligning to TRBD1. Losses at the gene ends were 7 bases for V and 3 bases for J; bases not matched to a gene: 3. The CDR3 is 13 amino acids. Germline loops: CDR1 DFQATT, CDR2 SNEGSKA (reference sequence). CDR3 sequence reads: CSVRDRGTDTQYF. The CDR3 DNA follows: TGCAGTGTTAGGGACAGGGGGACAGATACGCAGTATTTT.

Only a few counts were recorded for this clonotype. The CDR3 is CASSSSSPGSGNTIYF. The CDR3 region has the DNA TGTGCCAGCAGCTCATCTTCCCCGGGATCTGGAAACACCATATATTTT. This chain joins TRBV7-2 and TRBJ1-3, with D unresolved. This CDR3 has 16 amino acids. Germline V gene data show CDR1 as SGHTA and CDR2 as FQGNSA. Trimming pared 4 bases from V and 1 base from J, leaving 14 bases between.